A single sample is the source of the 12 T cell receptor beta chains below, sequenced in a study of cytomegalovirus exposure and HLA in healthy donors. Use of 60 Vbeta and 13 Jbeta primers characterized the PCR. TCRdb keeps only in-frame clones here, not all; method: immunoSEQ multiplex PCR. The sample contains about 150,000 clones, roughly two thirds of which appear only once. Material for sequencing was PBMCs. These receptors were obtained from a woman aged 18-29 years in good health and CMV-seropositive.

This clone was found once. This chain joins TRBV18 and TRBJ2-2; TRBD1 aligns across 9 bases. Germline-derived CDR1 and CDR2 are KGHSH and LQKENI. The CDR3 totals 15 residues. V lost 4 bases, J lost 3 bases, and 3 bases stayed unmatched. The CDR3 region is CASSRRTGDTGELFF. CDR3 sequence (DNA): TGTGCCAGCTCACGAAGGACAGGGGACACCGGGGAGCTGTTTTTT.

The J gene is TRBJ2-1, the V gene TRBV14, with TRBD1 as a possible D gene (6 bases). Trimming took 1 base from V and 0 from J, leaving 13 bases between them. Germline-derived CDR1 and CDR2 are SGHDN and FVKESK. The CDR3 length is 17 residues. The CDR3 spells CASSQVLRGSSYNEQFF. The CDR3 DNA sequence: TGTGCCAGCAGCCAAGTCTTGAGGGGGAGCTCCTACAATGAGCAGTTCTTC. Looking up the rest from reference TRBV14 and TRBJ2-1 gives the full variable domain: EAGVTQFPSHSVIEKGQTVTLRCDPISGHDNLYWYRRVMGKEIKFLLHFVKESKQDESGMPNNRFLAERTGGTYSTLKVQPAELEDSGVYFCASSQVLRGSSYNEQFFGPGTRLTVL.

The CDR3: CASSFLGASNEKLFF. For the CDR3, the DNA is TGTGCCAGCAGTTTTCTGGGAGCGTCGAATGAAAAACTGTTTTTT. V and J are TRBV28 and TRBJ1-4; the D is unclear. V shed 3 bases and J shed 5 bases, with 13 bases lying between them. CDR1 and CDR2 (germline): MDHEN, SYDVKM. This CDR3 is built from 15 residues.

This chain joins TRBV9 and TRBJ2-7, with D perhaps TRBD2 (5 bases). The V gene's germline CDR1 is SGDLS and CDR2 YYNGEE. The length of the CDR3 is 13 residues. Trimming cost V 3 bases and J 1 base, with 8 bases left between them. The CDR3 DNA is TGTGCCAGCAGCGCTACTAGTTCCTACGAGCAGTACTTC. Its protein is CASSATSSYEQYF.

The chain combines TRBV5-4 with TRBJ2-5, with 7 bases lining up with TRBD1. Germline assignment: CDR1 SGHNT and CDR2 YYREEE (reference sequence). The CDR3 totals 14 residues. The junction had 3 bases not matched to a gene; V was cut back by 0 bases and J by 4 bases. As DNA, the CDR3 is TGTGCCAGCAGCTTGGTCGGGACAGCAGAGACCCAGTACTTC. This encodes CASSLVGTAETQYF.

This sequence joins TRBV10-3 and TRBJ2-3; TRBD2 is a possible D gene (5 bases). CDR3 length equals 17 residues. The ends were cut back, 0 bases at V and 5 bases at J, with 18 bases in the middle. Per the germline V gene, CDR1 is ENHRY and CDR2 is SYGVKD. The chain's CDR3 is CAISESFSATLGDTQYF. The CDR3 coding sequence is TGTGCCATCAGTGAGTCGTTTAGCGCCACTTTGGGAGATACGCAGTATTTT.

The chain employs TRBV5-1 and TRBJ1-1; TRBD1 matches 12 bases. This CDR3 has 15 residues. Unmatched junction bases numbered 6, after V lost 4 bases and J lost 5 bases. Germline V gene data show CDR1 as SGHRS and CDR2 as YFSETQ. DNA of the CDR3: TGCGCCAGCAGCCTAGGGGACAGGGGGCGGACTGAAGCTTTCTTT. Translated, it gives CASSLGDRGRTEAFF.

This sequence joins TRBV4-1 and TRBJ2-1; 10 positions match TRBD2. Germline V lookup: CDR1 MGHRA, CDR2 YSYEKL. The CDR3 is made up of 16 amino acids. The ends lost 0 bases at V and 4 bases at J; junction bases unmatched: 3. The CDR3 DNA follows: TGCGCCAGCAGCCAAGACCCAGCGGGGGGGTACAATGAGCAGTTCTTC. Protein sequence: CASSQDPAGGYNEQFF.

This chain uses TRBV30 with TRBJ2-1, with unresolved D. Germline V gene data show CDR1 as GTSNPN and CDR2 as SVGIG (reference sequence). The CDR3 sequence is 12 residues long. V lost 3 bases to trimming and J lost 7 bases, with 10 bases between them. This CDR3 is CAWSRLSNEQFF. The CDR3 nucleotides read TGTGCCTGGAGCCGACTCTCAAATGAGCAGTTCTTC.

This clone was detected once. The chain couples TRBV25-1 to TRBJ1-6, with 9 bases aligning to TRBD1. The CDR3 extends over 15 amino acids. Germline V CDR1 and CDR2: MGHDK, SYGVNS. V was pared by 2 bases and J by 7 bases, with 3 bases of the junction left unmatched. CDR3 sequence reads: CASSEMGTGNSPLHF. The CDR3 nucleotides read TGTGCCAGCAGTGAAATGGGGACAGGGAATTCACCCCTCCACTTT.

CDR3 loop: CASSLGGYVGSYEQYF. The DNA of the CDR3 is TGCGCCAGCAGCCTGGGAGGGTATGTCGGCTCCTACGAGCAGTACTTC. The genes are TRBV5-1 and TRBJ2-7; 7 bases fit TRBD2. V was clipped by 4 bases and J by 0 bases; unmatched bases: 10. Germline loops: CDR1 SGHRS, CDR2 YFSETQ. The CDR3 totals 16 residues.

The chain is built from TRBV9 and TRBJ2-3; weak D call: TRBD2 (6 bases). The V gene lost 2 bases and the J gene lost 1 base, with 8 bases spanning the gap. There are 14 residues in the CDR3. The V gene's germline CDR1 is SGDLS and CDR2 YYNGEE. CDR3 residues: CASSVWGGTDTQYF. DNA for the CDR3: TGTGCCAGCAGCGTTTGGGGGGGCACAGATACGCAGTATTTT.